The 2 T cell receptor beta chains below come from one sample, sequenced in a study of cytomegalovirus exposure and HLA in healthy donors. Use of 60 Vbeta and 13 Jbeta primers characterized the PCR. Method: immunoSEQ multiplex PCR; TCRdb's copy keeps in-frame clones and lacks some. This sample has about 280,000 clones; about 90% occur once, and the top ten carry roughly 2%. Sequencing was carried out using PBMCs. The receptors derive from a woman between 18 and 29 years old in good health and CMV-seronegative.

This clone was found a few times. V and J are TRBV7-6 and TRBJ1-4; D is undetermined. This CDR3 region has 14 residues. Trimming took off 1 base at V and 8 bases at J, with 11 bases between the two ends. Germline assignment: CDR1 SGHVS and CDR2 FNYEAQ. The CDR3 nucleotides are TGTGCCAGCAGCTTAGGACCCGGAGGGGAAAAACTGTTTTTT. It yields the protein CASSLGPGGEKLFF.

This chain links TRBV10-3 with TRBJ1-5; D is ambiguous. The CDR3 loop spans 14 amino acids. Looked up from germline, CDR1 is ENHRY and CDR2 is SYGVKD. V shed 2 bases and J shed 3 bases, with 8 bases lying between them. In DNA form, the CDR3 reads TGTGCCATCAGTGAGGGCTTCTCCAATCAGCCCCAGCATTTT. Protein product: CAISEGFSNQPQHF.